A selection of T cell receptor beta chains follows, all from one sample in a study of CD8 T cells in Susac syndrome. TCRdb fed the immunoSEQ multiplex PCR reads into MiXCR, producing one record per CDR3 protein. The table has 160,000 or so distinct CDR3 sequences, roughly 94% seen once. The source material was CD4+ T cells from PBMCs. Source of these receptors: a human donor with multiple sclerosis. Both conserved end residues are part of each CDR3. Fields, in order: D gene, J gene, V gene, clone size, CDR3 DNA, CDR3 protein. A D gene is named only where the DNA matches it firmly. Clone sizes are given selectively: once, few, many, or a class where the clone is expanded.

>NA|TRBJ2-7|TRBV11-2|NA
TGTGCCAGCAGCTTGTGGGTAGGCCAGTACTTC
CASSLWVGQYF
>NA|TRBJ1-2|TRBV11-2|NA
TGTGCCAGCAGCTCTATAATGGGAGGCTACACCTTC
CASSSIMGGYTF
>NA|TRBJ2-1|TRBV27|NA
TGTGCCAGCAGTTTGGATAATAGCGGCAGCTCCTACAATGAGCAGTTCTTC
CASSLDNSGSSYNEQFF
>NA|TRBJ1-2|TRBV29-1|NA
TGCAGCGTTTCCAGCACCTATGGCTACACCTTC
CSVSSTYGYTF
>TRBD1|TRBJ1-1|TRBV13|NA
TGTGCCAGCAGCTCACGGACAGGTGAAGCTTTCTTT
CASSSRTGEAFF
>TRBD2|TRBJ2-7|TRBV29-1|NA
TGCAGCGCCGTAGCGGGACTCGGGGGGGAGCAGTACTTC
CSAVAGLGGEQYF
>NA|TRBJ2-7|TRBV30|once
TGTGCCTGGAGTGTGGCTCGCTCCTACGAGCAGTACTTC
CAWSVARSYEQYF
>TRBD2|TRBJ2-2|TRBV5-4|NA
TGTGCCAGCAGCCCACACCCGGGACTAGGAGACACCGGGGAGCTGTTTTTT
CASSPHPGLGDTGELFF
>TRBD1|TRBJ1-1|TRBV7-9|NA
TGTGCCAGCAGCAAGAGACAGGGGGTTTTCACTGAAGCTTTCTTT
CASSKRQGVFTEAFF
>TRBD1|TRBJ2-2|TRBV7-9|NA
TGTGCCAGCAGCCTCGCAGGGGGCTCGGGGACCGGGGAGCTGTTTTTT
CASSLAGGSGTGELFF